This TCR beta chain is drawn from a study of cytomegalovirus exposure and HLA in healthy donors. Study at large: For the 300 to 450 genotyped donors, over 80% fell within the Caucasian-associated ancestry cluster. Whole-study findings and limits: Analyses of presence/absence relied on an assumption of roughly uniform sequencing depth across donors. The authors later found most CMV-associated TCR beta chains appeared HLA-restricted.

With 3 bases removed from V and 1 base from J, the gap between germline ends came to 7 bases. Germline V gene lookup returns CDR1 KGHSH and CDR2 LQKENI. CDR3 length: 13 amino acids. Primers: 60 Vbeta forward and 13 Jbeta reverse. Sequencing was performed with immunoSEQ multiplex PCR; in TCRdb, only in-frame clones are kept and a portion is missing. This sample's clone table lists approximately 96,000 clones. Details on this clone: The antigen is not known.

This rearrangement joins TRBV18 to TRBJ2-7; tentatively, D is TRBD1 (6 bases). The source material was PBMCs. The receptor was isolated from a girl aged 10 to 17 in good health and CMV-seropositive. The CDR3 here is CASSPTGSYEQYF. CDR3 nucleotides: TGTGCCAGCTCACCCACAGGGTCCTACGAGCAGTACTTC.